The table lists the clone carrying this T cell receptor (beta chain) with a few counts. What it recognizes is unknown. Germline CDR1 reads SGDLS; CDR2 reads YYNGEE. The ends were cut back, 0 bases at V and 0 bases at J, with 7 bases in the middle. The CDR3 loop spans 14 amino acids. A J-beta primer mix and a sample-barcoded 5' primer were used in a second PCR of roughly 6 to 12 cycles. All samples yielded 2.5 million or more CDR3-containing paired-end reads. TCRdb recomputed calls from the 5' RACE reads with MiXCR, one row per CDR3 protein. The table shows some 1.7 million distinct CDR3 sequences, with under 30% occurring only once. The data were obtained in a study of blood T cells in healthy people across ages. Study results and limitations: The CMV status of each donor remained undetermined, and this could have confounded shifts in expanded clonotypes.

The chain uses TRBV9 and TRBJ2-7; D ambiguous. Sequenced: blood. This TCR derives from a woman aged 25 to 39 in good health. CDR3: CASSVDLSSYEQYF. DNA of the CDR3: TGTGCCAGCAGCGTAGATTTGTCCTCCTACGAGCAGTACTTC.